The 30 T cell receptor beta chains in this list originate from one sample, sequenced in a study of blood T cell repertoires in COVID-19. The assay was immunoSEQ multiplex PCR, and TCRdb's table has in-frame clones only and misses some. There are 60,000 to 70,000 clones in the sample; approximately 86% occur only once, and about 15% lies in the top ten. The sample taken for sequencing was peripheral blood. The receptors stem from a man aged 40-50 years with COVID-19, enrolled during active disease.

The chain recombines TRBV11-2 with TRBJ2-1; TRBD2 aligns across 14 bases. The CDR3 is 17 amino acids. Germline V gene data show CDR1 as SGHAT and CDR2 as FQNNGV. The ends lost 3 bases at V and 5 bases at J; junction bases unmatched: 6. The CDR3: CASSFGTSGSIDNEQFF. DNA for the CDR3: TGTGCCAGCAGCTTCGGGACTAGCGGGAGTATCGACAATGAGCAGTTCTTC.

V and J are TRBV7-7 and TRBJ2-1, with 8 bases fitting TRBD2. CDR3 length: 15 residues. Germline loops: CDR1 SSHAT, CDR2 FNYEAQ (reference sequence). V was clipped by 3 bases and J by 8 bases; unmatched bases: 9. This CDR3 reads CASSLGAGEWDEQFF. As DNA, the CDR3 is TGTGCCAGCAGCTTGGGAGCGGGGGAGTGGGATGAGCAGTTCTTC.

The chain carries TRBV2 and TRBJ1-1; D is undetermined. There are 13 residues in the CDR3. Germline V gene data show CDR1 as SNHLY and CDR2 as FYNNEI. V lost 8 bases to trimming and J lost 6 bases, with 16 bases between them. CDR3 in DNA: TGTGCCAGCTCGGCAAGAGAGGAGTCTGAAGCTTTCTTT. It encodes CASSAREESEAFF.

V is TRBV5-1 and J is TRBJ2-3; unclear D gene. The CDR3 is 14 residues long. Trimming removed 0 bases from V and 4 bases from J, with 9 bases in between. Germline V CDR1 and CDR2: SGHRS, YFSETQ. CDR3 in amino acids: CASSLGVAADTQYF. The DNA of the CDR3 is TGCGCCAGCAGCTTGGGGGTAGCCGCAGATACGCAGTATTTT.

This clone appeared a single time. The chain is built from TRBV30 and TRBJ2-5, with TRBD2 matching over 8 bases. Losses at the gene ends were 5 bases for V and 5 bases for J; bases not matched to a gene: 7. Germline lookup yields CDR1 GTSNPN and CDR2 SVGIG (reference sequence). This CDR3 has 13 amino acids. This chain's CDR3 is CAWGRGEAETQYF. The CDR3 bases are TGTGCCTGGGGGCGGGGGGAGGCGGAGACCCAGTACTTC.

The J gene is TRBJ1-2, the V gene TRBV4-2, with D perhaps matching TRBD1 (6 bases). This CDR3 region has 18 residues. Germline CDR1 and CDR2: LGHNA and YNFKEQ. Trimming cost V 6 bases and J 0 bases, with 23 bases left between them. The CDR3 DNA reads as TGTGCCAGCAGGTTCGATTTGGACAGCCAGAATGCTAACTATGGCTACACCTTC. It translates to CASRFDLDSQNANYGYTF.

This chain links TRBV5-1 with TRBJ1-3, with D perhaps matching TRBD1 (5 bases). V was trimmed by 1 base and J by 4 bases, leaving 9 bases between them. The CDR3 consists of 14 residues. CDR1 and CDR2 (germline): SGHRS, YFSETQ. The CDR3 sequence is CASSLQGSGNTIYF. In DNA, the CDR3 is TGCGCCAGCAGCTTGCAGGGATCAGGAAACACCATATATTTT.

This rearrangement joins TRBV7-9 to TRBJ1-1, with a possible D match to TRBD1 (5 bases). This CDR3 contains 14 residues. The V gene's germline CDR1 is SEHNR and CDR2 FQNEAQ (reference sequence). The V end lost 6 bases, the J end lost 4 bases, and 15 bases lay between the germline ends. CDR3 in DNA: TGTGCCAGCAGTCTCAGGGAAGCGAGCACTGAAGCTTTCTTT. This gives the protein CASSLREASTEAFF.

The chain links TRBV19 to TRBJ1-6; weak D call: TRBD1 (5 bases). Trimming left V 5 bases short and J 9 bases short, with 20 bases between. From germline, CDR1 is LNHDA and CDR2 SQIVND (reference sequence). The CDR3 length is 16 residues. CDR3 in DNA: TGTGCCAGTAGTGAGGAGACACAGGCTCAAGCTTCACCCCTCCACTTT. This sequence encodes CASSEETQAQASPLHF.

The chain recombines TRBV28 with TRBJ2-1; maybe TRBD1 (5 bases). Germline CDR1 reads MDHEN; CDR2 reads SYDVKM. The CDR3 contains 16 residues. With 6 bases removed from V and 6 bases from J, the gap between germline ends came to 21 bases. CDR3 protein: CASSQPTGYTGNEQFF. For the CDR3, the DNA is TGTGCCAGCAGCCAACCAACTGGGTACACAGGCAATGAGCAGTTCTTC.

The genes are TRBV12-5 and TRBJ2-1; TRBD2 is a possible D gene (5 bases). V shed 4 bases and J shed 2 bases, with 15 bases lying between them. CDR3 length equals 16 residues. CDR1 and CDR2 from the germline V gene are LGHNT and FRNRAP. CDR3 sequence: CASGSPPGDPYNEQFF. DNA for the CDR3: TGTGCTAGTGGTTCCCCCCCCGGGGATCCCTACAATGAGCAGTTCTTC.

The chain is built from TRBV6-5 and TRBJ1-6; unclear D gene. In germline, CDR1 is MNHEY, CDR2 SVGAGI. V lost 10 bases, J lost 3 bases, and 10 bases lay in between. This CDR3 contains 13 residues. The CDR3 spells CATYGHYNSPLHF. The CDR3 bases are TGTGCCACTTACGGTCACTATAATTCACCCCTCCACTTT.

This clone appeared once. This chain uses TRBV3-1 (or the pseudogene TRBV3-2) with TRBJ1-6; TRBD1 agrees at 9 bases. Looked up from germline, CDR1 is LGHDT and CDR2 is YNNKEL (reference sequence). This CDR3 has 13 residues. V gave up 0 bases and J gave up 14 bases; unmatched junction bases: 2. The CDR3 DNA reads as TGTGCCAGCAGCCAAGATGGACAGGGGACCCTCCACTTT. It encodes CASSQDGQGTLHF.

The chain combines TRBV30 with TRBJ2-3, with 8 bases identical to TRBD2. Looked up from germline, CDR1 is GTSNPN and CDR2 is SVGIG (reference sequence). The V and J ends lost 2 bases and 1 base, in that order; junction bases with no gene match: 5. This CDR3 spans 15 amino acids. For the CDR3, the DNA is TGTGCCTGGAGTTTCGGGGGGGCCGGCACAGATACGCAGTATTTT. Protein: CAWSFGGAGTDTQYF. The entire variable domain, with the rest obtained from reference TRBV30 and TRBJ2-3, is as follows: SQTIHQWPATLVQPVGSPLSLECTVEGTSNPNLYWYRQAAGRGLQLLFYSVGIGQISSEVPQNLSASRPQDRQFILSSKKLLLSDSGFYLCAWSFGGAGTDTQYFGPGTRLTVL.

The J gene is TRBJ1-5, the V gene TRBV19, with TRBD1 matching over 7 bases. The V and J ends lost 9 bases and 4 bases, in that order; junction bases with no gene match: 3. The CDR3 loop spans 12 amino acids. Germline-derived CDR1 and CDR2 are LNHDA and SQIVND (reference sequence). The CDR3 region has the DNA TGTGCCAGCCGGGACAGAAATCAGCCCCAGCATTTT. Translation gives CASRDRNQPQHF.

The chain recombines TRBV6-4 with TRBJ2-7; weak D call: TRBD2 (6 bases). V was clipped by 5 bases and J by 3 bases, with 11 bases between them. Germline lookup yields CDR1 MRHNA and CDR2 SNTAGT. The CDR3 spans 13 residues. The CDR3, as DNA: TGTGCCAGCAGTCCCGGGACTGGCTACGAGCAGTACTTC. The encoded protein is CASSPGTGYEQYF.

The chain has TRBV18 and TRBJ2-2, with TRBD2 identical over 7 bases. The CDR3 extends over 18 amino acids. With 2 bases clipped from V and 0 bases from J, the junction kept 9 bases outside the gene matches. Germline CDR1 and CDR2: KGHSH and LQKENI. The CDR3 region has the DNA TGTGCCAGCTCACCAACACGGAGCGGGGCTACGAACACCGGGGAGCTGTTTTTT. It encodes CASSPTRSGATNTGELFF.

V is TRBV28 and J is TRBJ1-3; D possibly corresponds to TRBD1 (6 bases). This CDR3 is 15 amino acids long. V shed 5 bases and J shed 2 bases, with 13 bases lying between them. The germline V gene encodes CDR1 MDHEN and CDR2 SYDVKM. In nucleotides, the CDR3 is TGTGCCAGCAGTGGGCAGGGGTTTACTGGAAACACCATATATTTT. Translating it yields CASSGQGFTGNTIYF. Filled out from reference TRBV28 and TRBJ1-3, the complete variable domain reads DVKVTQSSRYLVKRTGEKVFLECVQDMDHENMFWYRQDPGLGLRLIYFSYDVKMKEKGDIPEGYSVSREKKERFSLILESASTNQTSMYLCASSGQGFTGNTIYFGEGSWLTVV.

The J gene is TRBJ2-3, the V gene TRBV19, with D perhaps TRBD2 (7 bases). Germline V gene lookup returns CDR1 LNHDA and CDR2 SQIVND (reference sequence). The CDR3 is 16 residues long. Trimming cost V 3 bases and J 0 bases, with 13 bases left between them. The DNA for the CDR3 is TGTGCCAGTAGTATCCACGGGGGGCCTAGCACAGATACGCAGTATTTT. Amino acid sequence: CASSIHGGPSTDTQYF.

The V call is TRBV6-5, the J call TRBJ2-7; unclear D gene. This CDR3 region has 14 residues. CDR1 is MNHEY, CDR2 SVGAGI, per germline. The germline V and J ends were trimmed by 4 bases and 5 bases, with 15 bases remaining between them. CDR3 sequence (DNA): TGTGCCAGCAGTTCCGCCGGGTCTAAAAACGAGCAGTACTTC. Translated, it gives CASSSAGSKNEQYF.

The V call is TRBV5-6, the J call TRBJ2-7; TRBD1 matches at 7 bases. The CDR3 length is 15 residues. Germline CDR1 SGHDT, CDR2 YYEEEE. With V trimmed by 1 base and J by 5 bases, 9 bases remained unmatched. Written as DNA, the CDR3 is TGTGCCAGCAGCTTGACGGTGACAGGGATGGACGAGCAGTACTTC. This gives the protein CASSLTVTGMDEQYF.

The gene calls are TRBV4-1 and TRBJ2-4; possible D gene TRBD1, 6 bases. Trimming removed 4 bases from V and 8 bases from J, with 18 bases in between. The CDR3 is 15 residues long. The V gene's germline CDR1 is MGHRA and CDR2 YSYEKL. The CDR3 DNA is TGCGCCAGCAGCCCCCAACAGGGCAGTGTGGACATTCAGTACTTC. Amino acid sequence: CASSPQQGSVDIQYF.

The table lists this clone with a few counts. V usage is TRBV7-9 and J usage is TRBJ2-1; 9 bases are shared with TRBD1. The CDR3 sequence is 13 residues long. Per germline, CDR1 SEHNR and CDR2 FQNEAQ (reference sequence). Germline trimming cut 8 bases from V and 4 bases from J; bases unmatched to any gene: 3. In DNA, the CDR3 is TGTGCCAGCGGGACAGGGTTATACAATGAGCAGTTCTTC. Translation: CASGTGLYNEQFF.

V is TRBV5-6 and J is TRBJ2-3; 7 bases agree with TRBD2. The CDR3 consists of 13 residues. CDR1 SGHDT and CDR2 YYEEEE come from the germline V gene. V lost 4 bases, J lost 6 bases, and 5 bases stayed unmatched. The CDR3 coding sequence is TGTGCCAGCAGCCGGACTAGGAGTGATACGCAGTATTTT. Translated, it gives CASSRTRSDTQYF.

The rearrangement uses TRBV25-1 and TRBJ2-3; 7 bases match TRBD2. After removal of 3 bases from V and 2 bases from J, the junction contained 5 bases not matched to a gene. Germline CDR1 and CDR2: MGHDK and SYGVNS. The CDR3 spans 15 residues. DNA of the CDR3: TGTGCCAGCAGTGACCCGCGGGGGAACACAGATACGCAGTATTTT. As protein: CASSDPRGNTDTQYF.

V gene TRBV30 combines with J gene TRBJ2-7; D is unclear. Germline V CDR1 and CDR2: GTSNPN, SVGIG (reference sequence). Trimming left V 3 bases short and J 0 bases short, with 12 bases between. CDR3 length: 14 residues. The CDR3 coding sequence is TGTGCCTGGAGGCGGCAGTACTCCTCCTACGAGCAGTACTTC. It specifies CAWRRQYSSYEQYF.

The rearrangement joins TRBV19 to TRBJ2-2; 12 nucleotides match TRBD1. V lost 3 bases and J lost 3; bases outside the gene matches: 5. Germline CDR1 is LNHDA and CDR2 is SQIVND (reference sequence). The CDR3 is made up of 17 amino acids. CDR3 sequence reads: CASSIHGTGGYTGELFF. In DNA, the CDR3 is TGTGCCAGTAGTATCCACGGGACAGGGGGCTACACCGGGGAGCTGTTTTTT. The entire variable domain, with the rest obtained from reference TRBV19 and TRBJ2-2, is as follows: DGGITQSPKYLFRKEGQNVTLSCEQNLNHDAMYWYRQDPGQGLRLIYYSQIVNDFQKGDIAEGYSVSREKKESFPLTVTSAQKNPTAFYLCASSIHGTGGYTGELFFGEGSRLTVL.

This clone has a single count. The V gene is TRBV11-2, the J gene TRBJ1-6, with unresolved D. CDR1 is SGHAT, CDR2 FQNNGV, per germline. The CDR3 sequence is 12 residues long. Deletions cut 3 bases from V and 7 bases from J, with 4 bases between. The CDR3, as DNA: TGTGCCAGCAGCTTTACAAATTCACCCCTCCACTTT. Translated, it gives CASSFTNSPLHF.

V gene TRBV27 combines with J gene TRBJ1-6; TRBD1 aligns across 11 bases. The germline gives CDR1 MNHEY, CDR2 SMNVEV (reference sequence). This CDR3 has 18 amino acids. With 7 bases clipped from V and 3 bases from J, the junction kept 11 bases outside the gene matches. The CDR3: CASKVGQGGRFYNSPLHF. The DNA for the CDR3 is TGTGCCAGCAAGGTGGGACAGGGGGGCCGGTTCTATAATTCACCCCTCCACTTT.

V and J are TRBV20-1 and TRBJ2-5; the D is unclear. V lost 2 bases, J lost 2 bases, and 3 bases lay in between. The germline CDR1 and CDR2 sequences are DFQATT and SNEGSKA (reference sequence). The CDR3 has 11 amino acids. The DNA for the CDR3 is TGCAGTGCTAGACAGCAAGAGACCCAGTACTTC. It yields the protein CSARQQETQYF.